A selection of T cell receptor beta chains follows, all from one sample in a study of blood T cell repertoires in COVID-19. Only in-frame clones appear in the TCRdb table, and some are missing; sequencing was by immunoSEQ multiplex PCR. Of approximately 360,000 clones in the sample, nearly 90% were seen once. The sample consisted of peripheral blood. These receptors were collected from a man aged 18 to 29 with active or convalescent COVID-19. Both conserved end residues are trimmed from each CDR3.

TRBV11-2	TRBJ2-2	ASSTRQGNTGELF
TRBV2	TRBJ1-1	ASSDQGNTEAF
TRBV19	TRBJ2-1	ASTPPDRGSHNEQF
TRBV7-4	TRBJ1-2	ASSFIQGLTLANYGYT
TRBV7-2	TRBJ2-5	ASSLAGTSGTLSQY
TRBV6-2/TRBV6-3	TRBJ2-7	ASSYGRYSYEQY
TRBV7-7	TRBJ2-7	ASSQDISSEQY
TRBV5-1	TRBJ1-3	ASSFDNSGNTIY
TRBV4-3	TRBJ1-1	ASSQDLRAQGNTEAF
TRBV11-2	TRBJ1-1	ASSLSGGVNTEAF
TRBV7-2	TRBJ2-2	ASSLELHPHTGELF
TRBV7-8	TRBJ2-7	ASSLAGGTASYEQY
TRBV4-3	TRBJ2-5	ASSQDPGSQETQY
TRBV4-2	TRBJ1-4	ASSQQGEDEKLF
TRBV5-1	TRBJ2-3	ASTRGGAPGDTQY
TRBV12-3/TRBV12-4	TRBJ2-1	ASSFSQNNEQF
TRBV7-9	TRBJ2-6	ASSLGRTVIPGANVLT
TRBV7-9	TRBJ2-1	ASSPNLEQF
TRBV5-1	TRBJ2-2	ASSFTGLAALMGAGELF
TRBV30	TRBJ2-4	AWSATGVKNIQY
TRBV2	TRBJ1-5	ASSLLGERSVEPQH
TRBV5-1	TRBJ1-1	ASSLGKQGATEAF
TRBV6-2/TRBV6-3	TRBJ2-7	ASSSGRWREGEQY
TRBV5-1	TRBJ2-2	ASSLAGGSTGELF
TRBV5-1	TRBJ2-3	ASSLTSGFPRSTDTQY
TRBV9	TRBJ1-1	ASSVRGQRSTEAF
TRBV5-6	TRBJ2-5	ASSLGTEYQETQY
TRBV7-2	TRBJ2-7	ASSLSDRVWNEQY
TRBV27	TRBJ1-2	ASSLSRDWYGYT
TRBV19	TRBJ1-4	ASNDRGYNEKLF
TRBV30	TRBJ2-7	AWDRGNYEQY
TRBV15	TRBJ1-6	ATSRVTVYNSPLH
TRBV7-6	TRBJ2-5	ASSLDRVQETQY
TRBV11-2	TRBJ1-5	ASSPGTEFGNQEPQH
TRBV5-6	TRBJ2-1	ASSPGQGAYNEQF
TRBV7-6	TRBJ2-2	ASSLNTGSTGELF
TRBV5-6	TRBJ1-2	ASSTGGYGYT
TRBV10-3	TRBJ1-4	AISEPRTNEKLF
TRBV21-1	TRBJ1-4	ASSRQPQGATNEKLF
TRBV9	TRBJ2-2	ASSVAPGAVPGELF
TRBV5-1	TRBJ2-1	ASSSLAGVVYNEQF
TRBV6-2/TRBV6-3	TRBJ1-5	ASSYGGGWGNQPQH
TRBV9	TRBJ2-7	ASSVEDRTYEQY